What follows are 21 T cell receptor beta chains derived from one specimen sequenced in a study of shared clonotypes between healthy human individuals. Assay used: immunoSEQ multiplex PCR; TCRdb lists only in-frame clones, some missing. The sample contains some 980,000 clones, approximately 80% of which appear only once. Input material: memory CD4+ T cells sorted from blood. Subset of the sample: CD45RA-negative fraction. The source of these receptors is a man younger than 35 in good health.

The chain combines TRBV5-8 with TRBJ1-1, with D possibly TRBD1 on 5 matching bases. CDR1 is SGHTS, CDR2 YDEGEE, per germline. V shed 0 bases and J shed 1 base, with 7 bases lying between them. The CDR3 contains 14 residues. CDR3 in DNA: TGTGCCAGCAGCTTGGGACAGCCGAACACTGAAGCTTTCTTT. Encoded protein: CASSLGQPNTEAFF.

The chain links TRBV7-9 to TRBJ2-5; 8 nucleotides align to TRBD1. Matching the DNA end better, TRBJ2-7 makes the J call doubtful. This CDR3 is 19 amino acids long. CDR1 is SEHNR and CDR2 is FQNEAQ in the germline V gene (reference sequence). The CDR3 spells CASSLAVRTGGLGSYEQYF. The CDR3, as DNA: TGTGCCAGCAGCTTAGCGGTGAGAACAGGGGGACTGGGGTCCTACGAGCAGTACTTC.

In its sample, this clone was seen a few times. The chain is built from TRBV10-3 and TRBJ2-2; D is unclear. Trimming cost V 4 bases and J 1 base, with 7 bases left between them. The CDR3 sequence is 14 residues long. Germline V gene sequence: CDR1 ENHRY, CDR2 SYGVKD. This CDR3 reads CAISVAGNTGELFF. DNA of the CDR3: TGTGCCATCAGTGTTGCAGGGAACACCGGGGAGCTGTTTTTT.

V is TRBV7-2 and J is TRBJ2-7, with unresolved D. Germline V gene lookup returns CDR1 SGHTA and CDR2 FQGNSA. With 5 bases removed from V and 3 bases from J, the gap between germline ends came to 8 bases. This CDR3 has 12 amino acids. The CDR3 DNA follows: TGTGCCAGCAGCCCAGGCTTCTACGAGCAGTACTTC. It is translated as CASSPGFYEQYF.

This sequence joins TRBV10-3 and TRBJ2-1; no firm D call. The CDR3 is made up of 13 amino acids. V lost 2 bases, J lost 6 bases, and 8 bases lay in between. Germline V lookup: CDR1 ENHRY, CDR2 SYGVKD. This chain's CDR3 is CAISETSLNEQFF. The DNA for the CDR3 is TGTGCCATCAGTGAGACGTCCCTCAATGAGCAGTTCTTC.

The rearrangement uses TRBV7-2 and TRBJ2-5; 10 bases fit TRBD2. The V and J ends lost 6 bases and 1 base, in that order; junction bases with no gene match: 8. The CDR3 runs to 16 residues. Germline-derived CDR1 and CDR2 are SGHTA and FQGNSA. The DNA for the CDR3 is TGTGCCAGCAGGTCCGGACTAGCGGATCTCCAAGAGACCCAGTACTTC. It specifies CASRSGLADLQETQYF.

The gene calls are TRBV9 and TRBJ2-3, with D possibly being TRBD2 (6 bases). Trimming cost V 0 bases and J 6 bases, with 14 bases left between them. The CDR3 length is 15 residues. The germline CDR1 and CDR2 sequences are SGDLS and YYNGEE. CDR3 region: CASSVDAGTRDTQYF. The CDR3 DNA is TGTGCCAGCAGCGTAGACGCGGGAACCAGGGATACGCAGTATTTT.

This clone was seen a few times. The J gene is TRBJ1-2, the V gene TRBV5-6, with D perhaps TRBD1 (6 bases). The CDR3 consists of 18 residues. Trimming removed 1 base from V and 8 bases from J, with 27 bases in between. Germline CDR1 reads SGHDT; CDR2 reads YYEEEE. The CDR3 region is CASSLRTTGTGLRGGYTF. As DNA, the CDR3 is TGTGCCAGCAGCTTGAGGACTACAGGGACGGGTTTGAGAGGGGGCTACACCTTC.

To note about this clone: Within the sample, other DNA sequences also encode this same CDR3. The rearrangement joins TRBV27 to TRBJ2-1, with D possibly TRBD2 on 6 matching bases. This CDR3 has 15 amino acids. V was shortened by 5 bases and J by 4 bases, with 15 bases between the two germline ends. Germline-derived CDR1 and CDR2 are MNHEY and SMNVEV (reference sequence). The chain's CDR3 is CASSPLAGSYNEQFF. The CDR3 DNA reads as TGTGCCAGCAGTCCCTTGGCGGGGTCATACAATGAGCAGTTCTTC.

For the CDR3, the DNA is TGTGCCAGTAGTGGGGGACAGCCTCAAGAGACCCAGTACTTC. Residues: CASSGGQPQETQYF. The chain couples TRBV19 to TRBJ2-5; 7 positions agree with TRBD1. V gave up 5 bases and J gave up 2 bases; unmatched junction bases: 5. This CDR3 spans 14 amino acids. CDR1 is LNHDA and CDR2 is SQIVND in the germline V gene (reference sequence).

This rearrangement joins TRBV6-4 to TRBJ1-2; D possibly corresponds to TRBD1 (5 bases). V gave up 0 bases and J gave up 5 bases, with 10 bases separating them. Germline V gives CDR1 MRHNA, CDR2 SNTAGT. The CDR3 is 14 amino acids. The CDR3 region is CASSDSEGRYGYTF. In DNA, the CDR3 is TGTGCCAGCAGTGACTCAGAGGGGCGTTATGGCTACACCTTC.

The rearrangement links TRBV5-4 to TRBJ2-6, with TRBD1 matching 8 bases. Germline V lookup: CDR1 SGHNT, CDR2 YYREEE (reference sequence). Losses at the gene ends were 4 bases for V and 4 bases for J; bases not matched to a gene: 7. CDR3 length equals 16 residues. The CDR3 here is CASSLTGARGANVLTF. CDR3 bases: TGTGCCAGCAGCCTGACAGGGGCTCGCGGGGCCAACGTCCTGACTTTC.

Regarding this clone: This sample includes further DNA sequences coding for the same CDR3. The rearrangement uses TRBV7-2 and TRBJ1-1; D is unclear. V was shortened by 0 bases and J by 2 bases, with 4 bases between the two germline ends. This CDR3 region has 13 residues. CDR1 SGHTA and CDR2 FQGNSA come from the germline V gene. This CDR3 is CASSLAGNTEAFF. CDR3 nucleotides: TGTGCCAGCAGCTTAGCCGGTAACACTGAAGCTTTCTTT. Together with reference TRBV7-2 and TRBJ1-1, the CDR3 gives the full variable domain: GAGVSQSPSNKVTEKGKDVELRCDPISGHTALYWYRQSLGQGLEFLIYFQGNSAPDKSGLPSDRFSAERTGGSVSTLTIQRTQQEDSAVYLCASSLAGNTEAFFGQGTRLTVV.

This clone was counted once. CDR3 protein: CSARQALVGNTIYF. The CDR3 coding sequence is TGCAGCGCTCGACAGGCATTGGTTGGAAACACCATATATTTT. This chain uses TRBV29-1 with TRBJ1-3, with D tentatively TRBD1 (6 bases). This CDR3 has 14 amino acids. Trimming took 7 bases from V and 3 from J, leaving 16 bases between them. From germline, CDR1 is SQVTM and CDR2 ANQGSEA.

The chain joins TRBV7-8 to TRBJ2-3; D is unclear. CDR3 length equals 15 residues. V gave up 3 bases and J gave up 0 bases, with 10 bases separating them. The germline CDR1 and CDR2 sequences are SGHVS and FQNEAQ. Written as DNA, the CDR3 is TGTGCCAGCAGCTTGGAGTTGACTAGCACAGATACGCAGTATTTT. Translated: CASSLELTSTDTQYF.

This chain connects TRBV2 to TRBJ1-2; D is possibly TRBD1 (5 bases). The CDR3 loop spans 12 amino acids. V lost 4 bases and J lost 7, with 10 bases in between. The V gene's germline CDR1 is SNHLY and CDR2 FYNNEI. The CDR3 is CASSGQKSGYTF. CDR3 bases: TGTGCCAGCAGTGGACAGAAAAGTGGCTACACCTTC. Looking up the rest from reference TRBV2 and TRBJ1-2 gives the full variable domain: EPEVTQTPSHQVTQMGQEVILRCVPISNHLYFYWYRQILGQKVEFLVSFYNNEISEKSEIFDDQFSVERPDGSNFTLKIRSTKLEDSAMYFCASSGQKSGYTFGSGTRLTVV.

The chain combines TRBV14 with TRBJ2-7; no reliable D call. The CDR3 sequence is 12 residues long. Germline V gene sequence: CDR1 SGHDN, CDR2 FVKESK. V was shortened by 1 base and J by 2 bases, with 3 bases between the two germline ends. The CDR3 loop reads CASSQGTYEQYF. DNA for the CDR3: TGTGCCAGCAGCCAAGGTACCTACGAGCAGTACTTC.

This clone has just a few counts. The rearrangement links TRBV27 to TRBJ1-1; D is perhaps TRBD1 (5 bases). Germline CDR1 reads MNHEY; CDR2 reads SMNVEV (reference sequence). The CDR3 sequence is 13 residues long. Deletions cut 1 base from V and 5 bases from J, with 8 bases between. CDR3 sequence: CASSLFGGTEAFF. The CDR3 DNA reads as TGTGCCAGCAGTTTATTTGGGGGGACTGAAGCTTTCTTT.

The chain combines TRBV2 with TRBJ2-2; a possible D gene is TRBD2 (5 bases). The CDR3 is made up of 13 amino acids. Germline CDR1 is SNHLY and CDR2 is FYNNEI. V lost 8 bases to trimming and J lost 4 bases, with 11 bases between them. In DNA, the CDR3 is TGTGCCAGCTTGAGGGATAGCACCGGGGAGCTGTTTTTT. Translated, it gives CASLRDSTGELFF.

The J gene is TRBJ1-6, the V gene TRBV28, with a weak D call TRBD1 (5 bases). The germline gives CDR1 MDHEN, CDR2 SYDVKM. The CDR3 has 14 amino acids. Trimming removed 7 bases at V and 7 bases at J, with 14 bases between. CDR3 amino acids: CASTPGRGNSPLHF. In DNA, the CDR3 is TGTGCCAGCACCCCCGGAAGGGGAAATTCACCCCTCCACTTT. Together with reference TRBV28 and TRBJ1-6, the CDR3 gives the full variable domain: DVKVTQSSRYLVKRTGEKVFLECVQDMDHENMFWYRQDPGLGLRLIYFSYDVKMKEKGDIPEGYSVSREKKERFSLILESASTNQTSMYLCASTPGRGNSPLHFGNGTRLTVT.

This clone was picked up a small number of times. The rearrangement uses TRBV5-1 and TRBJ2-2; the D is unclear. The CDR3 totals 14 residues. V lost 1 base and J 7 bases, leaving 11 bases between the germline ends. Germline CDR1 reads SGHRS; CDR2 reads YFSETQ. CDR3: CASSLSSQGGELFF. The CDR3 DNA reads TGCGCCAGCAGCTTGTCTAGTCAAGGCGGGGAGCTGTTTTTT.